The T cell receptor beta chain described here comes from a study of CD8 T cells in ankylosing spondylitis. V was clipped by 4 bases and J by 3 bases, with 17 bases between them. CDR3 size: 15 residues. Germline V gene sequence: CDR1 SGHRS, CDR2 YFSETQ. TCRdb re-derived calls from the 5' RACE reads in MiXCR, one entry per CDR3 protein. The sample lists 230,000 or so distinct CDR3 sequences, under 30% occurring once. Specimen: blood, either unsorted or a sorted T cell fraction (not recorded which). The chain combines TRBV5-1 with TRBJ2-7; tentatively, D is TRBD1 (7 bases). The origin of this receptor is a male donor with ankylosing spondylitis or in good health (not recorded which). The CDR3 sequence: CASSPGGTAVYEQYF. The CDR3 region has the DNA TGCGCCAGCAGCCCAGGGGGGACGGCGGTCTACGAGCAGTACTTC.